This is a list of T cell receptor beta chains from one sample in a study of shared clonotypes between healthy human individuals. Clones were sequenced by immunoSEQ multiplex PCR, and TCRdb holds only the in-frame ones, with some missing. The sample yields 1.4 million or so clones, approximately 98.5% seen once. Sequencing input: naive CD4+ T cells sorted from blood. The source is a man aged 25 to 45 in good health. Each CDR3 is given with its conserved first and last residue. The order of the fields is V gene, D gene, J gene, clone size, CDR3 protein, CDR3 DNA. A D gene is named only where the DNA matches it firmly. The listing skips clone size in some rows; elsewhere it reads once, few, many or a size class.

TRBV18	TRBD1	TRBJ2-1	NA	CASSRGQGMTHEQFF	TGTGCCAGCTCACGTGGACAGGGGATGACTCATGAGCAGTTCTTC
TRBV18	NA	TRBJ2-5	NA	CASSAIRGTPQETQYF	TGTGCCAGCTCAGCTATCAGGGGAACCCCCCAAGAGACCCAGTACTTC
TRBV5-4	TRBD1	TRBJ1-4	NA	CASSLTGGQGEGENEKLFF	TGTGCCAGCAGCTTGACGGGGGGACAGGGGGAAGGGGAAAATGAAAAACTGTTTTTT
TRBV5-1	TRBD1	TRBJ2-3	once	CASSLGSLGGADTQYF	TGCGCCAGCAGCTTGGGATCACTAGGGGGCGCAGATACGCAGTATTTT
TRBV12-1	NA	TRBJ2-7	NA	CAKPFFGIHEQYF	TGTGCCAAACCCTTTTTCGGGATCCACGAGCAGTACTTC
TRBV5-6	NA	TRBJ2-7	NA	CASSRGTVSYEQYF	TGTGCCAGCAGCCGAGGGACCGTCTCCTACGAGCAGTACTTC
TRBV19	NA	TRBJ1-5	NA	CASRQSNQPQHF	TGTGCCAGTAGACAGTCCAATCAGCCCCAGCATTTT
TRBV27	TRBD2	TRBJ2-1	NA	CASSRSGRNHNEQFF	TGTGCCAGCAGCCGTAGCGGGAGAAACCACAATGAGCAGTTCTTC
TRBV5-1	NA	TRBJ2-3	NA	CASSLVGRSDTQYF	TGCGCCAGCAGCTTGGTGGGGAGGTCAGATACGCAGTATTTT
TRBV4-1	NA	TRBJ2-2	NA	CASSQKWDTTNTGELFF	TGCGCCAGCAGCCAGAAGTGGGACACCACGAACACCGGGGAGCTGTTTTTT
TRBV28	NA	TRBJ2-7	NA	CASSLAGTYYEQYF	TGTGCCAGCAGTTTAGCCGGAACATACTACGAGCAGTACTTC
TRBV7-2	NA	TRBJ2-2	NA	CASSLDLWDTGELFF	TGTGCCAGCAGCTTAGATCTTTGGGACACCGGGGAGCTGTTTTTT
TRBV29-1	NA	TRBJ1-2	NA	CSVELGYTF	TGCAGCGTTGAACTTGGCTACACCTTC
TRBV28	TRBD1	TRBJ1-2	NA	CASSSRTGGYGYTF	TGTGCCAGCAGTTCACGGACAGGGGGGTATGGCTACACCTTC
TRBV18	TRBD1	TRBJ2-7	NA	CASSPRDRDGREQYF	TGTGCCAGCTCACCCCGGGACAGGGATGGAAGGGAGCAGTACTTC
TRBV6-1	TRBD2	TRBJ2-1	NA	CASRGRTSGYNEQFF	TGTGCCAGCAGGGGGCGGACTAGCGGCTACAATGAGCAGTTCTTC
TRBV7-8	NA	TRBJ2-3	NA	CASSNIRTDTQYF	TGTGCCAGCAGTAATATTCGCACAGATACGCAGTATTTT
TRBV19	TRBD2	TRBJ2-7	NA	CASSPRRRLAGGMAGEQYF	TGTGCCAGTAGTCCCAGGAGAAGACTAGCGGGAGGGATGGCTGGCGAGCAGTACTTC
TRBV27	NA	TRBJ2-1	NA	CASSLRVASGPYNEQFF	TGTGCCAGCAGTTTAAGGGTGGCTAGTGGCCCCTACAATGAGCAGTTCTTC
TRBV7-8	TRBD2	TRBJ2-1	NA	CASSFRGLAANNEQFF	TGTGCCAGCAGCTTTAGGGGACTAGCGGCAAACAATGAGCAGTTCTTC